Listed below are T cell receptor beta chains from one sample, sequenced in a study of Graves' ophthalmopathy and Graves' hyperthyroidism. TCRdb fed the multiplex PCR reads into MiXCR, producing one record per CDR3 protein. The sample yields some 370,000 distinct CDR3 sequences, roughly 15% seen once. The sequencing sample was made of peripheral blood. Receptors were obtained from an adult woman with stable Graves' hyperthyroidism. The CDR3 runs from the conserved cysteine through the conserved F or W. A D gene is named only where the DNA matches it firmly. Size is stated for part of the rows, as once, few or many counts, or as a class when the clone is expanded.

d_call	v_call	clone_size	j_call	cdr3_nt	cdr3_aa
-	TRBV12-3/TRBV12-4	many	TRBJ1-1	TGTGCCAGCAGGGCGGGGGGGGACACTGAAGCTTTCTTT	CASRAGGDTEAFF
TRBD2	TRBV20-1	many	TRBJ2-5	TGCAGTGCTACCCGGACTAGCGTCAGGACCCAGTACTTC	CSATRTSVRTQYF
-	TRBV20-1	-	TRBJ2-7	TGCAGTGTCAGGGACGTCATCTACGAGCAGTACTTC	CSVRDVIYEQYF
-	TRBV5-1	-	TRBJ1-1	TGCGCCAGCAGCTTAAAAACAGAGAACACTGAAGCTTTCTTT	CASSLKTENTEAFF
-	TRBV24-1	many	TRBJ2-5	TGTGCCACCAGTGACGGGGACCCACAAGAGACCCAGTACTTC	CATSDGDPQETQYF
-	TRBV12-3/TRBV12-4	many	TRBJ2-2	TGTGCCAGCAATTTAGCCGGGGAGCTGTTTTTT	CASNLAGELFF
TRBD2	TRBV5-1	-	TRBJ2-3	TGCGCCAGCAGCTTGGCACTAGCGGGACCAGATACGCAGTATTTT	CASSLALAGPDTQYF
-	TRBV12-3/TRBV12-4	many	TRBJ1-2	TGTGCCAGCAGTTTACCTGGACCCAGTTCTGGCTACACCTTC	CASSLPGPSSGYTF
-	TRBV2	many	TRBJ2-5	TGTGCCAGCAGTGAATCCAGATTGAGGGAGACCCAGTACTTC	CASSESRLRETQYF
-	TRBV28	many	TRBJ1-5	TGTGCCAGCAGTGGGGTTAAAGATCAGCCCCAGCATTTT	CASSGVKDQPQHF
TRBD1	TRBV5-1	few	TRBJ2-7	TGCGCCAGCAGCCAATATCCTCCGGGACAGGGATTTTCCTACGAGCAGTACTTC	CASSQYPPGQGFSYEQYF
-	TRBV3-1	few	TRBJ2-7	TGTGCCACCTCGGACTCGGCCTACGAGCAGTACTTC	CATSDSAYEQYF
TRBD2	TRBV6-2/TRBV6-3	-	TRBJ2-7	TGTGCCATCCGACACAGCGGGGGCTACGAGCAGTACTTC	CAIRHSGGYEQYF
-	TRBV2	-	TRBJ2-5	TGTGCCAGCAGTGAGGGGCATAGGGAGACCCAGTACTTC	CASSEGHRETQYF
TRBD2	TRBV12-3/TRBV12-4	many	TRBJ2-7	TGTGCCAGCAGCAGACTAGCGGACGAGCAGTACTTC	CASSRLADEQYF
-	TRBV6-2/TRBV6-3	many	TRBJ2-7	TGTGCCAGCAGGTACGCAGACGAGCAGTACTTC	CASRYADEQYF
-	TRBV6-1	few	TRBJ1-5	TGTGCCAGCACTCAATTGACCCGGCCCCAGCATTTT	CASTQLTRPQHF